The TCR beta chain described here comes from a study of cytomegalovirus exposure and HLA in healthy donors. 13 Jbeta primers and 60 Vbeta primers were used for the PCR. The method was immunoSEQ multiplex PCR; TCRdb's version includes in-frame clones alone and lacks a portion of them. Of about 160,000 clones in the sample, approximately 80% are singletons; the top ten hold over 8.5%. Sequencing input: PBMCs. The sequence was collected from a man over 45 in good health and CMV-seropositive.

This CDR3 reads CASSETAFEAFF. The CDR3 nucleotides are TGTGCCAGCAGTGAGACAGCTTTTGAAGCTTTCTTT. The genes are TRBV28 and TRBJ1-1, with D perhaps TRBD1 (5 bases). This CDR3 has 12 residues. Trimming cost V 5 bases and J 7 bases, with 11 bases left between them. Germline lookup yields CDR1 MDHEN and CDR2 SYDVKM.